A selection of T cell receptor beta chains follows, all from one sample in a study of blood T cell repertoires in COVID-19. TCRdb's copy holds only in-frame clones and misses some; the assay was immunoSEQ multiplex PCR. The sample comprises about 64,000 clones, 85% to 90% of which are singletons, and over 9% rests with the top ten. Sequencing was carried out using PBMCs or T cells enriched from blood (not recorded which). All receptors derive from a woman between 40 and 50 years old who had recovered from COVID-19. Both conserved end residues are part of each CDR3. Fields, in order: D gene, clone size, J gene, V gene, CDR3 protein, CDR3 DNA. A D gene is named only where the DNA matches it firmly. A row's size may be missing; if present it is once, few, many or a size class.

d_gene: TRBD2
abundance: .
j_gene: TRBJ2-3
v_gene: TRBV6-6
CDR3aa: CASTPRGGVDTQYF
CDR3nt: TGTGCCAGCACTCCGCGGGGGGGAGTAGATACGCAGTATTTT

d_gene: TRBD2
abundance: .
j_gene: TRBJ2-1
v_gene: TRBV6-4
CDR3aa: CASSDGTSNEQFF
CDR3nt: TGTGCCAGCAGTGACGGGACTAGCAATGAGCAGTTCTTC

d_gene: .
abundance: .
j_gene: TRBJ2-5
v_gene: TRBV27
CDR3aa: CASSYNSQETQYF
CDR3nt: TGTGCCAGCAGTTACAACAGCCAAGAGACCCAGTACTTC

d_gene: .
abundance: .
j_gene: TRBJ2-1
v_gene: TRBV6-1
CDR3aa: CASSEERGGYNEQFF
CDR3nt: TGTGCCAGCAGTGAAGAGAGGGGGGGGTACAATGAGCAGTTCTTC

d_gene: TRBD1
abundance: .
j_gene: TRBJ1-1
v_gene: TRBV12-3/TRBV12-4
CDR3aa: CASRGDSPTEAFF
CDR3nt: TGTGCCAGCAGGGGGGACAGTCCCACTGAAGCTTTCTTT

d_gene: TRBD1
abundance: .
j_gene: TRBJ1-4
v_gene: TRBV7-9
CDR3aa: CASSSYRGRNEKLFF
CDR3nt: TGTGCCAGCAGCAGTTACAGGGGGCGGAATGAAAAACTGTTTTTT

d_gene: .
abundance: .
j_gene: TRBJ1-6
v_gene: TRBV25-1
CDR3aa: CASRQGGSTPLHF
CDR3nt: TGTGCCAGCAGACAGGGCGGTAGTACACCCCTCCACTTT

d_gene: .
abundance: .
j_gene: TRBJ2-4
v_gene: TRBV5-1
CDR3aa: CASSWSGDKNIQYF
CDR3nt: TGCGCCAGCAGCTGGTCGGGGGACAAAAACATTCAGTACTTC

d_gene: TRBD1
abundance: few
j_gene: TRBJ1-5
v_gene: TRBV4-1
CDR3aa: CASSADRAYQPQHF
CDR3nt: TGCGCCAGCAGCGCCGACAGGGCCTATCAGCCCCAGCATTTT

d_gene: .
abundance: .
j_gene: TRBJ2-2
v_gene: TRBV10-2
CDR3aa: CASSEGLADTGELFF
CDR3nt: TGCGCCAGCAGTGAGGGGCTAGCAGACACCGGGGAGCTGTTTTTT

d_gene: .
abundance: .
j_gene: TRBJ2-6
v_gene: TRBV11-2
CDR3aa: CASSLGASGANVLTF
CDR3nt: TGTGCCAGCAGCTTAGGAGCCTCTGGGGCCAACGTCCTGACTTTC

d_gene: .
abundance: .
j_gene: TRBJ1-6
v_gene: TRBV6-6
CDR3aa: CASSYLQLNSPLHF
CDR3nt: TGTGCCAGCAGTTACCTACAGCTCAATTCACCCCTCCACTTT

d_gene: TRBD2
abundance: .
j_gene: TRBJ2-1
v_gene: TRBV15
CDR3aa: CATSPGLAVWEQFF
CDR3nt: TGTGCCACCAGCCCGGGACTAGCGGTTTGGGAGCAGTTCTTC

d_gene: .
abundance: .
j_gene: TRBJ1-1
v_gene: TRBV7-8
CDR3aa: CASSINLGHSGTEAFF
CDR3nt: TGTGCCAGCAGCATAAACCTGGGACACTCTGGGACTGAAGCTTTCTTT

d_gene: .
abundance: .
j_gene: TRBJ1-2
v_gene: TRBV4-2
CDR3aa: CASSQDTGKAGYTF
CDR3nt: TGTGCCAGCAGCCAAGATACAGGGAAGGCTGGCTACACCTTC

d_gene: TRBD2
abundance: .
j_gene: TRBJ2-5
v_gene: TRBV4-1
CDR3aa: CASSLWGAGDEETQYF
CDR3nt: TGCGCCAGCAGCCTCTGGGGAGCGGGAGACGAAGAGACCCAGTACTTC

d_gene: .
abundance: .
j_gene: TRBJ2-2
v_gene: TRBV2
CDR3aa: CASKLFRTGGTGELFF
CDR3nt: TGTGCCAGCAAGCTATTTCGGACAGGAGGGACCGGGGAGCTGTTTTTT

d_gene: .
abundance: .
j_gene: TRBJ2-7
v_gene: TRBV4-1
CDR3aa: CASSRTESYEQYF
CDR3nt: TGCGCCAGCAGCCGGACAGAATCCTACGAGCAGTACTTC

d_gene: .
abundance: .
j_gene: TRBJ2-1
v_gene: TRBV7-6
CDR3aa: CASSLDDTVNEQFF
CDR3nt: TGTGCCAGCAGCTTAGATGACACGGTCAATGAGCAGTTCTTC

d_gene: .
abundance: .
j_gene: TRBJ1-5
v_gene: TRBV19
CDR3aa: CASSISGGPGPQHF
CDR3nt: TGTGCCAGTAGTATATCGGGGGGTCCAGGGCCCCAGCATTTT

d_gene: .
abundance: few
j_gene: TRBJ1-5
v_gene: TRBV27
CDR3aa: CASSPGTFQTLYSNQPQHF
CDR3nt: TGTGCCAGCAGTCCCGGGACATTCCAGACCTTATATAGCAATCAGCCCCAGCATTTT

d_gene: TRBD2
abundance: .
j_gene: TRBJ2-7
v_gene: TRBV3-1/TRBV3-2
CDR3aa: CASSQEVWGGEQYF
CDR3nt: TGTGCCAGCAGCCAAGAGGTGTGGGGGGGCGAGCAGTACTTC

d_gene: TRBD1
abundance: .
j_gene: TRBJ2-4
v_gene: TRBV24-1
CDR3aa: CATKLISTGLENIQYF
CDR3nt: TGTGCCACCAAGCTCATTTCGACAGGGTTGGAAAACATTCAGTACTTC

d_gene: TRBD2
abundance: .
j_gene: TRBJ2-7
v_gene: TRBV9
CDR3aa: CASSVRPGGSTTGGEQYF
CDR3nt: TGTGCCAGCAGCGTACGCCCGGGGGGGAGTACGACAGGCGGCGAGCAGTACTTC

d_gene: TRBD1
abundance: .
j_gene: TRBJ1-3
v_gene: TRBV9
CDR3aa: CASSVLPGTGASSSGNTIYF
CDR3nt: TGTGCCAGCAGCGTATTACCCGGGACAGGGGCCTCCAGCTCTGGAAACACCATATATTTT

d_gene: TRBD1
abundance: .
j_gene: TRBJ1-2
v_gene: TRBV11-2
CDR3aa: CASSLFRTGGNYGYTF
CDR3nt: TGTGCCAGCAGCTTATTTCGGACAGGGGGCAACTATGGCTACACCTTC

d_gene: .
abundance: .
j_gene: TRBJ2-2
v_gene: TRBV10-3
CDR3aa: CAALADLNTGELFF
CDR3nt: TGTGCCGCCTTAGCTGACCTGAACACCGGGGAGCTGTTTTTT

d_gene: .
abundance: .
j_gene: TRBJ2-6
v_gene: TRBV11-2
CDR3aa: CASSLEGGSGANVLTF
CDR3nt: TGTGCCAGCAGCTTAGAGGGAGGTTCTGGGGCCAACGTCCTGACTTTC

d_gene: .
abundance: .
j_gene: TRBJ2-3
v_gene: TRBV5-1
CDR3aa: CASSLVGATDTQYF
CDR3nt: TGCGCCAGCAGCTTGGTGGGGGCCACAGATACGCAGTATTTT

d_gene: TRBD1
abundance: .
j_gene: TRBJ1-1
v_gene: TRBV15
CDR3aa: CATSVTGVSEVTEAFF
CDR3nt: TGTGCCACCAGCGTGACAGGGGTGTCAGAGGTTACTGAAGCTTTCTTT

d_gene: .
abundance: .
j_gene: TRBJ1-3
v_gene: TRBV28
CDR3aa: CASSTAGVTGNTIYF
CDR3nt: TGTGCCAGCAGCACCGCAGGGGTGACTGGAAACACCATATATTTT

d_gene: .
abundance: .
j_gene: TRBJ1-4
v_gene: TRBV9
CDR3aa: CASSVQAGSVEKLFF
CDR3nt: TGTGCCAGCAGCGTACAGGCCGGGAGCGTGGAAAAACTGTTTTTT

d_gene: .
abundance: .
j_gene: TRBJ1-1
v_gene: TRBV7-9
CDR3aa: CASSPGGGGTEAFF
CDR3nt: TGTGCCAGCAGCCCAGGAGGGGGGGGCACTGAAGCTTTCTTT

d_gene: TRBD1
abundance: .
j_gene: TRBJ2-7
v_gene: TRBV5-1
CDR3aa: CASSLGPAGGEQYF
CDR3nt: TGCGCCAGCAGCTTGGGACCAGCAGGGGGAGAGCAGTACTTC

d_gene: .
abundance: .
j_gene: TRBJ1-2
v_gene: TRBV6-5
CDR3aa: CASSYSEPGEGWVTF
CDR3nt: TGTGCCAGCAGTTACTCGGAACCAGGGGAAGGGTGGGTCACCTTC

d_gene: TRBD2
abundance: .
j_gene: TRBJ2-3
v_gene: TRBV2
CDR3aa: CASSPTSLTDSGTDTQYF
CDR3nt: TGTGCCAGCAGTCCGACTAGCCTAACGGACTCAGGCACAGATACGCAGTATTTT

d_gene: TRBD1
abundance: few
j_gene: TRBJ1-6
v_gene: TRBV7-9
CDR3aa: CASSPDRVDSPLHF
CDR3nt: TGTGCCAGCAGCCCGGACAGGGTTGATTCACCCCTCCACTTT

d_gene: TRBD1
abundance: .
j_gene: TRBJ2-7
v_gene: TRBV4-2
CDR3aa: CASSQEGTASYEQYF
CDR3nt: TGTGCCAGCAGCCAAGAAGGGACAGCCTCCTACGAGCAGTACTTC

d_gene: TRBD2
abundance: .
j_gene: TRBJ2-3
v_gene: TRBV5-1
CDR3aa: CASSFNGGADTQYF
CDR3nt: TGCGCCAGCAGCTTTAACGGGGGGGCAGATACGCAGTATTTT

d_gene: TRBD1
abundance: .
j_gene: TRBJ1-2
v_gene: TRBV5-6
CDR3aa: CASSRLDRGDGYTF
CDR3nt: TGTGCCAGCAGCCGACTGGACAGGGGTGACGGCTACACCTTC

d_gene: .
abundance: .
j_gene: TRBJ2-5
v_gene: TRBV5-4
CDR3aa: CASSLDSQETQYF
CDR3nt: TGTGCCAGCAGCCTGGACAGTCAAGAGACCCAGTACTTC

d_gene: .
abundance: .
j_gene: TRBJ1-5
v_gene: TRBV3-1/TRBV3-2
CDR3aa: CASSQADRSQPQHF
CDR3nt: TGTGCCAGCAGCCAAGCCGACAGGTCACAGCCCCAGCATTTT

d_gene: TRBD1
abundance: .
j_gene: TRBJ1-5
v_gene: TRBV6-6
CDR3aa: CASSLKPRGPSNQPQHF
CDR3nt: TGTGCCAGCAGTCTAAAGCCTAGGGGGCCCTCCAATCAGCCCCAGCATTTT